Each of the 5 T cell receptor beta chains below was sequenced from the same sample in a study of T cells after yellow fever vaccination. TCRdb passed the 5' RACE reads through MiXCR, listing each CDR3 protein once. The table shows some 320,000 distinct CDR3 sequences, with approximately 10% occurring only once. The sample consisted of CD4+ T cells sorted from PBMCs, taken 5 days after the yellow fever booster vaccination. The receptors were gathered from a man aged 18 to 30 who received the YFV17D yellow fever vaccine.

This clonotype was seen a handful of times. The chain carries TRBV4-3 and TRBJ2-3; tentatively, D is TRBD1 or TRBD2 (6 bases each). The germline gives CDR1 LGHNA, CDR2 YSLEER. Trimming took off 4 bases at V and 4 bases at J, with 18 bases between the two ends. This CDR3 is 16 amino acids long. Here the CDR3 reads CASSPYRDWSPDTQYF. CDR3 DNA: TGCGCCAGCAGCCCCTACAGGGACTGGAGCCCAGATACGCAGTATTTT.

This clonotype showed up just a few times. This rearrangement joins TRBV11-1 to TRBJ2-7; D is unclear. The CDR3 contains 14 residues. The germline CDR1 and CDR2 sequences are SGHAT and FQDESV (reference sequence). V shed 2 bases and J shed 4 bases, with 12 bases lying between them. CDR3 loop: CASSLYPWTYEQYF. In nucleotides, the CDR3 is TGTGCCAGCAGCTTATATCCCTGGACGTACGAGCAGTACTTC.

This clonotype was counted only a few times. The gene calls are TRBV30 and TRBJ2-1, with D tentatively TRBD1 (6 bases). Germline-derived CDR1 and CDR2 are GTSNPN and SVGIG (reference sequence). CDR3 length equals 14 residues. The DNA of the CDR3 is TGTGCATTTAGGACAGTTAGCTCCTACAATGAGCAGTTCTTC. Amino acids: CAFRTVSSYNEQFF.

This sequence joins TRBV7-3 and TRBJ2-5; weak D call: TRBD2 (7 bases). Germline V gene data show CDR1 as SGHTA and CDR2 as FQGTGA. This CDR3 has 13 amino acids. The V and J ends lost 8 bases and 5 bases respectively, with 15 bases between them. The DNA for the CDR3 is TGTGCCAGCGGGAGGGGGGCCGGCGAGACCCAGTACTTC. Protein sequence: CASGRGAGETQYF.

In its sample, this clonotype was seen many times. V and J are TRBV7-9 and TRBJ2-5; 8 nucleotides match TRBD1. V gave up 4 bases and J gave up 5 bases; unmatched junction bases: 12. Per germline, CDR1 SEHNR and CDR2 FQNEAQ (reference sequence). The CDR3 totals 16 residues. CDR3 sequence reads: CASSSSRTGRRETQYF. The CDR3, as DNA: TGTGCCAGCAGCTCCTCTAGGACAGGGAGGAGGGAGACCCAGTACTTC.